Below are 22 T cell receptor beta chains sequenced from a single sample in a study of T cell responses to AZD1222 COVID-19 vaccine. The data were produced by immunoSEQ multiplex PCR, yet TCRdb's version contains in-frame clones alone and is incomplete. This sample has about 120,000 clones; approximately 92% occur once, and the top ten carry 4% to 4.5%. This specimen was peripheral blood, taken 28 days after the second dose of the MenACWY control vaccine. These receptors were taken from an adult who received the MenACWY meningococcal vaccine as a control.

CDR3 sequence (DNA): TGTGCCAGCAGACCCGGACAGGGCGCGCAGGATGAGCAGTTCTTC. This encodes CASRPGQGAQDEQFF. The rearrangement uses TRBV2 and TRBJ2-1; 8 bases match TRBD1. Germline assignment: CDR1 SNHLY and CDR2 FYNNEI. V gave up 6 bases and J gave up 8 bases; unmatched junction bases: 12. This CDR3 has 15 residues.

The genes are TRBV2 and TRBJ2-3, with 9 positions matching TRBD1. Germline V gene sequence: CDR1 SNHLY, CDR2 FYNNEI. The V segment lost 5 bases and the J segment 2 bases; nucleotides outside the gene matches: 2. There are 14 residues in the CDR3. The CDR3 loop is CASSWTGATDTQYF. CDR3 coding DNA: TGTGCCAGCAGTTGGACAGGGGCCACAGATACGCAGTATTTT. Based on the CDR3 plus reference TRBV2 and TRBJ2-3, the full variable domain is EPEVTQTPSHQVTQMGQEVILRCVPISNHLYFYWYRQILGQKVEFLVSFYNNEISEKSEIFDDQFSVERPDGSNFTLKIRSTKLEDSAMYFCASSWTGATDTQYFGPGTRLTVL.

This rearrangement joins TRBV28 to TRBJ2-1; 12 nucleotides agree with TRBD2. The CDR3 sequence is 17 residues long. CDR1 is MDHEN, CDR2 SYDVKM, per germline. J was trimmed by 3 bases and V by 0 bases; bases with no gene match: 3. DNA of the CDR3: TGTGCCAGCAGTTTATGGACTAGCGGGAGCCTCTACAATGAGCAGTTCTTC. This encodes CASSLWTSGSLYNEQFF.

The chain carries TRBV28 and TRBJ1-5, with D perhaps matching TRBD1 (6 bases). Trimming took off 7 bases at V and 0 bases at J, with 10 bases between the two ends. Germline V lookup: CDR1 MDHEN, CDR2 SYDVKM. This CDR3 comprises 14 residues. The CDR3 spells CASKRQVSNQPQHF. The CDR3 coding sequence is TGTGCCAGCAAAAGACAGGTTAGCAATCAGCCCCAGCATTTT.

V gene TRBV11-2 combines with J gene TRBJ1-4; D possibly corresponds to TRBD1 (5 bases). Germline V gives CDR1 SGHAT, CDR2 FQNNGV. The V end lost 2 bases, the J end lost 4 bases, and 8 bases lay between the germline ends. The CDR3 spans 14 residues. This CDR3 reads CASSLSGGNEKLFF. The CDR3 DNA is TGTGCCAGCAGCTTATCCGGGGGTAATGAAAAACTGTTTTTT.

This rearrangement joins TRBV30 to TRBJ2-3; D is perhaps TRBD2 (5 bases). From germline, CDR1 is GTSNPN and CDR2 SVGIG (reference sequence). Trimming took off 7 bases at V and 2 bases at J, with 16 bases between the two ends. The CDR3 spans 14 residues. CDR3 in amino acids: CAFELSGFTDTQYF. CDR3 DNA: TGTGCCTTCGAATTAAGCGGATTCACAGATACGCAGTATTTT. The full variable domain, with the rest looked up from reference TRBV30 and TRBJ2-3, is SQTIHQWPATLVQPVGSPLSLECTVEGTSNPNLYWYRQAAGRGLQLLFYSVGIGQISSEVPQNLSASRPQDRQFILSSKKLLLSDSGFYLCAFELSGFTDTQYFGPGTRLTVL.

This chain joins TRBV18 and TRBJ2-4; 7 nucleotides agree with TRBD1. The CDR3 runs 14 residues. After removal of 4 bases from V and 1 base from J, the junction contained 1 base not matched to a gene. The V gene's germline CDR1 is KGHSH and CDR2 LQKENI. CDR3 bases: TGTGCCAGCTCACAGGGGGCCGCCAAAAACATTCAGTACTTC. This encodes CASSQGAAKNIQYF. The variable domain in full, completed from reference TRBV18 and TRBJ2-4, reads NAGVMQNPRHLVRRRGQEARLRCSPMKGHSHVYWYRQLPEEGLKFMVYLQKENIIDESGMPKERFSAEFPKEGPSILRIQQVVRGDSAAYFCASSQGAAKNIQYFGAGTRLSVL.

J is TRBJ2-1 and V is TRBV6-6, with 8 positions matching TRBD2. V trimming: 7 bases; J trimming: 7 bases; junction bases outside the gene matches: 9. The germline V gene has CDR1 MNHNY and CDR2 SVGAGI (reference sequence). This CDR3 region has 14 residues. This chain's CDR3 is CASTPGLEGNEQFF. The CDR3 DNA follows: TGTGCCAGCACTCCGGGACTAGAAGGTAATGAGCAGTTCTTC.

The rearrangement joins TRBV18 to TRBJ2-5; tentatively, D is TRBD1 (5 bases). Trimming removed 0 bases at V and 1 base at J, with 6 bases between. Germline CDR1 KGHSH, CDR2 LQKENI. The CDR3 has 14 amino acids. The CDR3 region is CASSPPGLQETQYF. In DNA, the CDR3 is TGTGCCAGCTCACCACCGGGGCTCCAAGAGACCCAGTACTTC.

The chain joins TRBV4-2 to TRBJ2-3, with 7 bases aligning to TRBD1. CDR1 and CDR2 (germline): LGHNA, YNFKEQ. V shed 0 bases and J 2 bases; nucleotides not matched to a gene: 11. The CDR3 sequence is 18 residues long. The CDR3 coding sequence is TGTGCCAGCAGCCAAGAAGCAACCACAGGGGCCTACACAGATACGCAGTATTTT. It encodes CASSQEATTGAYTDTQYF.

The chain joins TRBV5-6 to TRBJ2-5; D unresolved. The CDR3 loop spans 18 amino acids. Trimming left V 1 base short and J 1 base short, with 20 bases between. CDR1 and CDR2 from the germline V gene are SGHDT and YYEEEE. CDR3 sequence: CASSLLSGIWDPQETQYF. The CDR3 DNA sequence: TGTGCCAGCAGCTTGTTGAGTGGTATTTGGGATCCCCAAGAGACCCAGTACTTC.

The chain uses TRBV2 and TRBJ2-5, with 7 bases identical to TRBD1. V trimming: 0 bases; J trimming: 2 bases; junction bases outside the gene matches: 21. The CDR3 spans 21 residues. CDR1 is SNHLY and CDR2 is FYNNEI in the germline V gene. CDR3 amino acids: CASSEALLGSYRGDPQETQYF. Here the CDR3 DNA reads TGTGCCAGCAGTGAAGCGCTTCTGGGCTCGTACAGGGGAGACCCTCAAGAGACCCAGTACTTC.

This rearrangement joins TRBV11-2 to TRBJ1-6, with a tentative D call TRBD1 (5 bases). The germline V gene encodes CDR1 SGHAT and CDR2 FQNNGV. Deletions cut 5 bases from V and 14 bases from J, with 19 bases between. CDR3 length: 14 residues. CDR3 nucleotide sequence: TGTGCCAGCAGCGACGCCCCCCAGGGCAGGTCCCTCCACTTT. It is translated as CASSDAPQGRSLHF.

The chain carries TRBV6-2 or TRBV6-3 and TRBJ2-2; 10 bases are shared with TRBD1. V was clipped by 2 bases and J by 3 bases; unmatched bases: 3. CDR1 is MNHEY, CDR2 SVGEGT, per germline. This CDR3 is 16 amino acids long. The CDR3 DNA reads as TGTGCCAGCAGTTACCCGACAGGGGGCTACACCGGGGAGCTGTTTTTT. Residues: CASSYPTGGYTGELFF.

The chain employs TRBV6-6 and TRBJ2-5, with D possibly matching TRBD1 (6 bases). CDR1 is MNHNY, CDR2 SVGAGI, per germline (reference sequence). V was shortened by 6 bases and J by 2 bases, with 7 bases between the two germline ends. The CDR3 spans 12 residues. The CDR3 DNA is TGTGCCAGCAGGACAGGACAAGAGACCCAGTACTTC. Protein: CASRTGQETQYF.

The chain links TRBV6-5 to TRBJ2-3, with D possibly TRBD1 on 6 matching bases. Trimming pared 6 bases from V and 5 bases from J, leaving 15 bases between. Per the germline V gene, CDR1 is MNHEY and CDR2 is SVGAGI. This CDR3 is 14 amino acids long. CDR3 sequence: CASRAGVRGDTQYF. The CDR3 bases are TGTGCCAGCAGAGCAGGGGTCCGTGGAGATACGCAGTATTTT.

V usage is TRBV29-1 and J usage is TRBJ2-1, with 7 nucleotides matching TRBD2. Germline V gives CDR1 SQVTM, CDR2 ANQGSEA. The CDR3 runs to 16 residues. V was pared by 6 bases and J by 3 bases, with 14 bases of the junction left unmatched. CDR3: CSVDLMSGAYYNEQFF. CDR3 coding DNA: TGCAGCGTGGACCTTATGAGCGGGGCCTACTACAATGAGCAGTTCTTC.

The chain uses TRBV14 and TRBJ2-2, with no clear D. The CDR3 extends over 14 amino acids. Germline V gene lookup returns CDR1 SGHDN and CDR2 FVKESK. The ends were cut back, 3 bases at V and 6 bases at J, with 11 bases in the middle. Here the CDR3 reads CASSHGYLAGELFF. Here the CDR3 DNA reads TGTGCCAGCAGCCACGGGTATCTGGCCGGGGAGCTGTTTTTT.

V gene TRBV10-3 combines with J gene TRBJ2-5; 7 bases are a match to TRBD2. The CDR3 is made up of 15 amino acids. V was pared by 6 bases and J by 2 bases, with 9 bases of the junction left unmatched. The V gene's germline CDR1 is ENHRY and CDR2 SYGVKD. Here the CDR3 DNA reads TGTGCCATCAGCCCAGGTGCTAGCGGACAAGAGACCCAGTACTTC. Protein sequence: CAISPGASGQETQYF.

The rearrangement uses TRBV6-5 and TRBJ2-7, with D unclear. The length of the CDR3 is 13 residues. V dropped 5 bases and J dropped 7 bases, with 15 bases sitting between them. Germline CDR1 and CDR2: MNHEY and SVGAGI. The CDR3 DNA follows: TGTGCCAGCAGTAATGATCTGCTGGGGGAGCAGTACGTC. It yields the protein CASSNDLLGEQYV.

This clone showed up just once. The V gene is TRBV9, the J gene TRBJ2-5; a possible D gene is TRBD1 (6 bases). The CDR3 consists of 15 residues. Germline V lookup: CDR1 SGDLS, CDR2 YYNGEE. Trimming left V 3 bases short and J 6 bases short, with 18 bases between. The CDR3 region has the DNA TGTGCCAGCAGCGAGGGGGAGAGGACTGGGAAGACCCAGTACTTC. Translated: CASSEGERTGKTQYF.

CDR3 sequence reads: CASSYSGGYGYTF. In DNA, the CDR3 is TGTGCCAGCAGTTACTCAGGGGGATATGGCTACACCTTC. V gene TRBV6-2 or TRBV6-3 combines with J gene TRBJ1-2; D possibly corresponds to TRBD1 (6 bases). The CDR3 totals 13 residues. Germline CDR1 MNHEY, CDR2 SVGEGT. V lost 0 bases, J lost 5 bases, and 7 bases lay in between.